This entry is about one TCR beta chain. The antigen remains unidentified. Trimming removed 8 bases from V and 0 bases from J, with 8 bases in between. Germline assignment: CDR1 MNHEY and CDR2 SVGAGI. This CDR3 is 13 amino acids long. The data belong to a study of CD8+ T cells in alopecia areata. Study as a whole: Tofacitinib was taken orally by treated patients, and the dose was 5 to 10 mg twice daily.

General study results and limits: Possibly as an HLA-related effect, TCR sharing across patients appeared less clear than in mice. More clonal than normal scalp was lesional scalp, particularly alopecia totalis/universalis.

Alopecia areata patients gave lesional scalp punch biopsies and peripheral blood samples. It was cDNA, reverse transcribed from extracted RNA, that served as the sequencing template. Repertoires were generated with immunoSEQ multiplex PCR, while TCRdb's copy carries only in-frame clones and drops some. The sample yields hundreds of thousands of clones, roughly two thirds seen once. The chain has TRBV6-5 and TRBJ1-5; no clear D. Sample: CD4+ T cells sorted from blood, taken at week 0. The receptor comes from a human donor with alopecia areata. CDR3 sequence (DNA): TGTGCCAGCGGGCTTTATAGCAATCAGCCCCAGCATTTT. Translated: CASGLYSNQPQHF.